This T cell receptor (beta chain) originates from a study of control samples from healthy donors and cancer patients. The assay was immunoSEQ multiplex PCR, and TCRdb's table has in-frame clones only and misses some. Of some 120,000 clones listed, 85% to 95% were seen once; the top ten hold about 2.8%. Germline-derived CDR1 and CDR2 are MGHDK and SYGVNS. This CDR3 is 16 amino acids long. J gave up 3 bases and V 6 bases, and 13 bases lay outside the gene matches. V and J are TRBV25-1 and TRBJ1-1; 7 bases align to TRBD1. This clonotype was obtained from a man aged 30 to 39 in good health. Sequencing used blood. CDR3 in amino acids: CASSLLRDRGHTEAFF. The DNA for the CDR3 is TGTGCCAGCAGCCTCCTCCGGGACAGAGGGCACACTGAAGCTTTCTTT.